The 12 T cell receptor beta chains presented below share a single source sample, sequenced in a study of T-cell reconstitution after alpha-beta-depleted transplantation in children (dated by TCRdb to about 2016). Library method: PCR. Reads for this sample came from an Illumina HiSeq 2500. TCR library preparation used molecular barcoding, with unique molecular identifiers applied to normalize quantification of the TCRbeta repertoire. In-frame beta chains were kept once TCRdb had trimmed the public reads at Q25 with fastp and called clones with MiXCR. Rows with a matching CDR3 protein are joined into one entry that keeps the most common DNA and genes. The sample table lists 500,000 or so distinct CDR3 sequences, 32% of them with a count of one. Together, the top ten hold 2% to 2.5% of the sample. This sample comprised PBMCs from the stem cell graft donor, obtained from the stem cell graft. The receptors were sampled from a human donor who donated a stem cell graft to a child with aplastic anemia.

This clonotype was recorded a few times. The gene calls are TRBV2 and TRBJ1-6; 7 bases are shared with TRBD1. The germline V gene has CDR1 SNHLY and CDR2 FYNNEI. The ends lost 4 bases at V and 7 bases at J; junction bases unmatched: 7. This CDR3 comprises 15 residues. The CDR3 coding sequence is TGTGCCAGCAGTGCCCCAGGGGGTCGGAATTCACCCCTCCACTTT. Protein: CASSAPGGRNSPLHF.

The chain has TRBV30 and TRBJ1-5, with D perhaps TRBD1 (6 bases). Between the trimmed V and J ends, which lost 4 bases and 4 bases, there was a span of 17 bases. This CDR3 is built from 15 residues. CDR1 is GTSNPN, CDR2 SVGIG, per germline (reference sequence). CDR3 sequence: CAWTSGAGVNQPQHF. The CDR3 region has the DNA TGTGCCTGGACCTCCGGGGCAGGGGTAAATCAGCCCCAGCATTTT.

There are a few counts of this clonotype. In nucleotides, the CDR3 is TGTGCCATCAGGGACAGGGGAGAGACCCAGTACTTC. This sequence encodes CAIRDRGETQYF. The rearrangement joins TRBV10-3 to TRBJ2-5; 9 bases fit TRBD1. Germline V gene data show CDR1 as ENHRY and CDR2 as SYGVKD. There are 12 residues in the CDR3. V lost 6 bases, J lost 4 bases, and 0 bases stayed unmatched.

The V and J genes are TRBV7-9 and TRBJ1-4; D is undetermined. Germline loops: CDR1 SEHNR, CDR2 FQNEAQ (reference sequence). This CDR3 has 14 amino acids. Trimming shortened V by 4 bases and J by 8 bases, and 14 bases separated the two germline ends. The DNA for the CDR3 is TGTGCCAGCAGCTCCGCCTTGCGGGCCGAAAAACTGTTTTTT. Its translation is CASSSALRAEKLFF.

A few counts support this clonotype. V usage is TRBV7-3 and J usage is TRBJ1-1, with D perhaps matching TRBD1 (6 bases). The germline CDR1 and CDR2 sequences are SGHTA and FQGTGA. This CDR3 is 16 amino acids long. Deletions cut 5 bases from V and 3 bases from J, with 19 bases between. The DNA of the CDR3 is TGTGCCAGCAGCCCCGAGGTACGGGGGCCGTACACTGAAGCTTTCTTT. The encoded protein is CASSPEVRGPYTEAFF.

The J gene is TRBJ2-7, the V gene TRBV20-1; 10 bases match TRBD2. Germline V gene data show CDR1 as DFQATT and CDR2 as SNEGSKA (reference sequence). After removal of 3 bases from V and 4 bases from J, the junction contained 6 bases not matched to a gene. This CDR3 is 14 amino acids long. The CDR3 nucleotides are TGCAGTGCTAGGTTAGGGACTAGCGTTTACGAGCAGTACTTC. Translated: CSARLGTSVYEQYF.

In its sample, this clonotype was seen once. V gene TRBV19 combines with J gene TRBJ2-3; unclear D gene. The V and J ends lost 3 bases and 4 bases respectively, with 14 bases between them. The CDR3 extends over 15 amino acids. From germline, CDR1 is LNHDA and CDR2 SQIVND (reference sequence). This CDR3 reads CASSMTPIRSDTQYF. DNA of the CDR3: TGTGCCAGTAGTATGACGCCGATAAGGTCAGATACGCAGTATTTT.

This clonotype was counted a few times. V is TRBV5-1 and J is TRBJ2-2, with D uncertain. V was trimmed by 0 bases and J by 4 bases, leaving 7 bases between them. The CDR3 is made up of 14 amino acids. Germline V gene data show CDR1 as SGHRS and CDR2 as YFSETQ. The CDR3, as DNA: TGCGCCAGCAGCTTGGACCGAAGCACCGGGGAGCTGTTTTTT. Its translation: CASSLDRSTGELFF.

V gene TRBV30 combines with J gene TRBJ1-2; D possibly corresponds to TRBD1 (6 bases). From germline, CDR1 is GTSNPN and CDR2 SVGIG (reference sequence). The V gene lost 0 bases and the J gene lost 0 bases, with 14 bases spanning the gap. CDR3 size: 16 residues. The CDR3 protein is CAWSVTGSKANYGYTF. The CDR3 DNA is TGTGCCTGGAGTGTAACAGGGTCGAAAGCTAACTATGGCTACACCTTC.

This chain joins TRBV12-3 or TRBV12-4 and TRBJ1-2, with a weak D call TRBD1 (5 bases). CDR3 length: 11 amino acids. V was pared by 7 bases and J by 7 bases, with 10 bases between. The DNA for the CDR3 is TGTGCCAGCAAAAGGGGTGCTGGCTACACCTTC. It codes for CASKRGAGYTF.

This chain connects TRBV19 to TRBJ2-3; no clear D gene. The CDR3 is made up of 14 amino acids. V lost 3 bases to trimming and J lost 4 bases, with 11 bases between them. Germline CDR1 is LNHDA and CDR2 is SQIVND (reference sequence). CDR3 in amino acids: CASSIRRTSDTQYF. In DNA, the CDR3 is TGTGCCAGTAGTATCCGGCGGACCTCAGATACGCAGTATTTT.

In its sample, this clonotype was seen a few times. This chain connects TRBV10-2 to TRBJ1-2; tentatively, D is TRBD1 (5 bases). Germline CDR1 and CDR2: WSHSY and SAAADI. This CDR3 region has 14 residues. V lost 0 bases and J lost 4, with 9 bases in between. CDR3 DNA sequence: TGCGCCAGCAGTGAGTCGGGTCAGGGCTATGGCTACACCTTC. Residues: CASSESGQGYGYTF.